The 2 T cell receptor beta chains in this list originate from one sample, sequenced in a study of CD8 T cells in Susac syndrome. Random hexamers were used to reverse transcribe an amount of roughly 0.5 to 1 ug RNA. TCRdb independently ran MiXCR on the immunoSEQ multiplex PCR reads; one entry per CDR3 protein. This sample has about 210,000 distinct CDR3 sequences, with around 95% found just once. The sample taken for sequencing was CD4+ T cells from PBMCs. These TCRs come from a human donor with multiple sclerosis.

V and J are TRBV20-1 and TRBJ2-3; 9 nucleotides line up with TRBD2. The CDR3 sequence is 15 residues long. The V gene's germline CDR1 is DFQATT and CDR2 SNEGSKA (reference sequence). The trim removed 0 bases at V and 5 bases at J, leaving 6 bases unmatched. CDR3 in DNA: TGCAGTGCTAGAGATAGCGGGGGCATTGGAGATACGCAGTATTTT. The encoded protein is CSARDSGGIGDTQYF.

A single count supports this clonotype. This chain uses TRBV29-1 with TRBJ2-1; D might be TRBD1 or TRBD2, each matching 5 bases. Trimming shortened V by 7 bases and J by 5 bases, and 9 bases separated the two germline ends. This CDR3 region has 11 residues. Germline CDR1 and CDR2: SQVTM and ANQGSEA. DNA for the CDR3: TGCAGCGCCGAGGGGAACAATGAGCAGTTCTTC. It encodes CSAEGNNEQFF.